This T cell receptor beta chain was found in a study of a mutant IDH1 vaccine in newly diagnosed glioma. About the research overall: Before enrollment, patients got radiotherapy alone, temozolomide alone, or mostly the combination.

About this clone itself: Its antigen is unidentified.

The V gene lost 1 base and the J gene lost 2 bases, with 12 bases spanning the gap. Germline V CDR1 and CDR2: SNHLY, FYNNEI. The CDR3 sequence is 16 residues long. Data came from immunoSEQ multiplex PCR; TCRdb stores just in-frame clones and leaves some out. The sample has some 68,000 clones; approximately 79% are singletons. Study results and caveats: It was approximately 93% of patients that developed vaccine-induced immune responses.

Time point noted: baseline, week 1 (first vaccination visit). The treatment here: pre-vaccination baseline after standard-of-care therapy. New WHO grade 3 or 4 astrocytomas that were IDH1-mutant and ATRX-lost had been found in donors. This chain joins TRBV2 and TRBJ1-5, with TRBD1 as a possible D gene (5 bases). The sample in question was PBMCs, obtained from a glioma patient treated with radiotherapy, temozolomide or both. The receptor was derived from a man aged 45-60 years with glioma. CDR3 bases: TGTGCCAGCAGTGAAGGTCCCAGGGCGGGCAATCAGCCCCAGCATTTT. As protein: CASSEGPRAGNQPQHF. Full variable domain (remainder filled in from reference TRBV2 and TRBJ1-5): EPEVTQTPSHQVTQMGQEVILRCVPISNHLYFYWYRQILGQKVEFLVSFYNNEISEKSEIFDDQFSVERPDGSNFTLKIRSTKLEDSAMYFCASSEGPRAGNQPQHFGDGTRLSIL.